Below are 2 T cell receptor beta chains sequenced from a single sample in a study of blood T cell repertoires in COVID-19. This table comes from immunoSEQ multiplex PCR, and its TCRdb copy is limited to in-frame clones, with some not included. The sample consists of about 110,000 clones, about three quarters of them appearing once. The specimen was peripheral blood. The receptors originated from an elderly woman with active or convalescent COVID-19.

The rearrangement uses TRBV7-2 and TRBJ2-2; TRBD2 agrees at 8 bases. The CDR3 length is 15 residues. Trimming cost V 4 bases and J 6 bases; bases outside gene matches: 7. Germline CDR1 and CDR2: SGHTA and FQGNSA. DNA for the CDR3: TGTGCCAGCAGCTCCGGGGCCGGGAGGGCCGGGGAGCTGTTTTTT. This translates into CASSSGAGRAGELFF.

DNA for the CDR3: TGTGCCAGCAACCGGGGGGGGCAGGGCCCCTACAATGAGCAGTTCTTC. It codes for CASNRGGQGPYNEQFF. The rearrangement links TRBV14 to TRBJ2-1; 8 nucleotides agree with TRBD2. CDR3 length: 16 residues. CDR1 is SGHDN, CDR2 FVKESK, per germline. V lost 7 bases and J lost 2; bases outside the gene matches: 10.